A selection of T cell receptor beta chains follows, all from one sample in a study of blood T cell repertoires in COVID-19. Using immunoSEQ multiplex PCR, the repertoire was profiled, and TCRdb retains in-frame clones only, with some absent. The sample includes about 51,000 clones, around 85% of them seen just once. Material for sequencing was peripheral blood. Receptor source: a man in his fifties with acute or convalescent COVID-19. CDR3s include the opening cysteine and the closing phenylalanine or tryptophan. A D gene is named only where the DNA matches it firmly. Clone size is not always given. Where it is, it says once, few, many or a class for expanded clones.

d_gene: TRBD1; abundance: -; j_gene: TRBJ1-5; v_gene: TRBV19; CDR3aa: CASIDRGNQPQHF; CDR3nt: TGTGCCAGTATTGACAGGGGCAATCAGCCCCAGCATTTT
d_gene: TRBD2; abundance: -; j_gene: TRBJ2-1; v_gene: TRBV9; CDR3aa: CASSVGGTSAYNEQFF; CDR3nt: TGTGCCAGCAGCGTAGGGGGGACTAGCGCCTACAATGAGCAGTTCTTC
d_gene: -; abundance: once; j_gene: TRBJ1-1; v_gene: TRBV9; CDR3aa: CASSVVERAPEAFF; CDR3nt: TGTGCCAGCAGCGTAGTAGAACGAGCACCTGAAGCTTTCTTT
d_gene: TRBD1; abundance: -; j_gene: TRBJ1-1; v_gene: TRBV7-2; CDR3aa: CASSLRLYGQGTTEAFF; CDR3nt: TGTGCCAGCAGCCTCCGGTTATACGGACAGGGGACCACTGAAGCTTTCTTT
d_gene: -; abundance: -; j_gene: TRBJ1-5; v_gene: TRBV5-1; CDR3aa: CASSLRGDSNQPQHF; CDR3nt: TGCGCCAGCAGCTTGAGAGGTGATAGCAATCAGCCCCAGCATTTT
d_gene: -; abundance: once; j_gene: TRBJ2-1; v_gene: TRBV20-1; CDR3aa: CSATEYNEQFF; CDR3nt: TGCAGTGCAACAGAGTACAATGAGCAGTTCTTC
d_gene: -; abundance: -; j_gene: TRBJ2-1; v_gene: TRBV7-7; CDR3aa: CASSPSASSYNEQFF; CDR3nt: TGTGCCAGCAGCCCTAGTGCAAGCTCCTACAATGAGCAGTTCTTC
d_gene: -; abundance: -; j_gene: TRBJ2-2; v_gene: TRBV2; CDR3aa: CASSDNVGRGKRGTGELFF; CDR3nt: TGTGCCAGCAGTGACAACGTGGGCAGGGGCAAACGGGGCACCGGGGAGCTGTTTTTT
d_gene: -; abundance: few; j_gene: TRBJ1-1; v_gene: TRBV3-1/TRBV3-2; CDR3aa: CASSQEPHRAFF; CDR3nt: TGTGCCAGCAGCCAAGAGCCCCATCGGGCTTTCTTT
d_gene: TRBD1; abundance: once; j_gene: TRBJ1-1; v_gene: TRBV5-1; CDR3aa: CAGSLTGQPNTEAFF; CDR3nt: TGCGCCGGCAGCTTAACGGGACAGCCGAACACTGAAGCTTTCTTT
d_gene: TRBD2; abundance: -; j_gene: TRBJ2-7; v_gene: TRBV15; CDR3aa: CATSRDLAGGPGEQYF; CDR3nt: TGTGCCACCAGCAGAGATCTGGCGGGAGGGCCGGGTGAGCAGTACTTC
d_gene: TRBD1; abundance: -; j_gene: TRBJ2-7; v_gene: TRBV24-1; CDR3aa: CATSRTGSYEQYF; CDR3nt: TGTGCCACCTCACGGACAGGGAGCTACGAGCAGTACTTC
d_gene: TRBD1; abundance: -; j_gene: TRBJ1-6; v_gene: TRBV23-1; CDR3aa: CASSHEDRPFYNSPLHF; CDR3nt: TGCGCCAGCAGTCACGAGGACAGGCCCTTCTATAATTCACCCCTCCACTTT
d_gene: -; abundance: few; j_gene: TRBJ2-2; v_gene: TRBV21-1; CDR3aa: CASSLAGVGANTGELFF; CDR3nt: TGTGCCAGCAGCCTCGCCGGGGTTGGAGCGAACACCGGGGAGCTGTTTTTT
d_gene: -; abundance: -; j_gene: TRBJ2-7; v_gene: TRBV7-9; CDR3aa: CASSLTSKEQYF; CDR3nt: TGTGCCAGCAGCTTGACTAGTAAAGAGCAGTACTTC
d_gene: -; abundance: -; j_gene: TRBJ2-7; v_gene: TRBV19; CDR3aa: CASRVSFSSYEQYF; CDR3nt: TGTGCCAGTAGGGTCTCTTTTAGCTCCTACGAGCAGTACTTC
d_gene: TRBD1; abundance: -; j_gene: TRBJ2-3; v_gene: TRBV28; CDR3aa: CASRQGIITDTQYF; CDR3nt: TGTGCCAGCAGACAGGGGATCATCACAGATACGCAGTATTTT
d_gene: TRBD2; abundance: -; j_gene: TRBJ2-3; v_gene: TRBV7-3; CDR3aa: CASSLAGADTQYF; CDR3nt: TGTGCCAGCAGCTTAGCGGGAGCAGATACGCAGTATTTT
d_gene: -; abundance: once; j_gene: TRBJ1-4; v_gene: TRBV7-8; CDR3aa: CASSSGAFEKLFF; CDR3nt: TGTGCCAGCAGCTCAGGGGCTTTTGAAAAACTGTTTTTT
d_gene: -; abundance: -; j_gene: TRBJ2-7; v_gene: TRBV28; CDR3aa: CASRQGGRGFEGEQYF; CDR3nt: TGTGCCAGCAGACAGGGAGGCAGGGGGTTCGAAGGCGAGCAGTACTTC
d_gene: TRBD1; abundance: -; j_gene: TRBJ1-4; v_gene: TRBV7-2; CDR3aa: CASSLILGTGNEKLFF; CDR3nt: TGTGCCAGCAGCTTGATCTTAGGGACAGGGAATGAAAAACTGTTTTTT
d_gene: -; abundance: -; j_gene: TRBJ2-1; v_gene: TRBV5-1; CDR3aa: CASSAQGLSSYNEQFF; CDR3nt: TGCGCCAGCAGCGCACAGGGATTAAGCTCCTACAATGAGCAGTTCTTC
d_gene: TRBD1; abundance: -; j_gene: TRBJ1-6; v_gene: TRBV6-5; CDR3aa: CASSPGQGLAPLHF; CDR3nt: TGTGCCAGCAGTCCCGGACAGGGGTTGGCACCCCTCCACTTT
d_gene: TRBD1; abundance: -; j_gene: TRBJ1-2; v_gene: TRBV7-2; CDR3aa: CASSLLTGMDYGYTF; CDR3nt: TGTGCCAGCAGCTTATTGACAGGGATGGACTATGGCTACACCTTC
d_gene: -; abundance: -; j_gene: TRBJ1-2; v_gene: TRBV5-6; CDR3aa: CASSLVTDGYTF; CDR3nt: TGTGCCAGCAGCTTGGTTACAGATGGCTACACCTTC
d_gene: TRBD1; abundance: -; j_gene: TRBJ1-2; v_gene: TRBV24-1; CDR3aa: CATSDPNRGPNYGHTF; CDR3nt: TGTGCCACCAGTGACCCGAACAGGGGGCCTAACTATGGCCACACCTTC
d_gene: TRBD1; abundance: once; j_gene: TRBJ1-1; v_gene: TRBV5-6; CDR3aa: CASSFGTGDKAFF; CDR3nt: TGTGCCAGCAGCTTTGGGACAGGGGATAAAGCTTTCTTT
d_gene: TRBD1; abundance: -; j_gene: TRBJ1-2; v_gene: TRBV28; CDR3aa: CASNVDGDSYGYTF; CDR3nt: TGTGCCAGCAACGTTGATGGGGACAGCTATGGCTACACCTTC
d_gene: -; abundance: -; j_gene: TRBJ1-1; v_gene: TRBV13; CDR3aa: CASSFDTGGNTEAFF; CDR3nt: TGTGCCAGCAGCTTCGATACCGGAGGGAACACTGAAGCTTTCTTT
d_gene: TRBD1; abundance: -; j_gene: TRBJ1-4; v_gene: TRBV7-9; CDR3aa: CASSTDRGEKLFF; CDR3nt: TGTGCCAGCAGCACGGACAGGGGGGAAAAACTGTTTTTT
d_gene: TRBD1; abundance: few; j_gene: TRBJ1-1; v_gene: TRBV7-6; CDR3aa: CASSPGGLTNTEAFF; CDR3nt: TGTGCCAGCAGCCCAGGGGGGCTGACGAACACTGAAGCTTTCTTT
d_gene: -; abundance: -; j_gene: TRBJ1-2; v_gene: TRBV12-5; CDR3aa: CASGAGRGVDGYTF; CDR3nt: TGTGCTAGTGGTGCAGGCAGGGGTGTGGATGGCTACACCTTC
d_gene: TRBD2; abundance: once; j_gene: TRBJ2-2; v_gene: TRBV11-1; CDR3aa: CASSLGSGRTGELFF; CDR3nt: TGTGCCAGCAGCTTAGGTAGCGGGAGGACCGGGGAGCTGTTTTTT
d_gene: TRBD2; abundance: once; j_gene: TRBJ2-3; v_gene: TRBV19; CDR3aa: CASRLAGARTSTQYF; CDR3nt: TGTGCCAGTAGACTAGCGGGAGCAAGGACCTCTACGCAGTATTTT
d_gene: TRBD1; abundance: -; j_gene: TRBJ1-6; v_gene: TRBV7-9; CDR3aa: CASSSGQGHSPLHF; CDR3nt: TGTGCCAGCAGCTCCGGACAGGGCCATTCACCCCTCCACTTT
d_gene: TRBD2; abundance: -; j_gene: TRBJ2-1; v_gene: TRBV11-2; CDR3aa: CASSSGSSGIEQFF; CDR3nt: TGTGCCAGCAGCTCCGGTTCTAGCGGGATCGAGCAGTTCTTC
d_gene: -; abundance: -; j_gene: TRBJ1-1; v_gene: TRBV14; CDR3aa: CASSQDGGSGGHTEAFF; CDR3nt: TGTGCCAGCAGCCAAGATGGCGGTAGCGGGGGTCACACTGAAGCTTTCTTT
d_gene: -; abundance: -; j_gene: TRBJ2-1; v_gene: TRBV9; CDR3aa: CASSEPSGRGTYNEQFF; CDR3nt: TGTGCCAGCAGCGAGCCCTCGGGGCGGGGCACCTACAATGAGCAGTTCTTC
d_gene: TRBD1; abundance: -; j_gene: TRBJ1-2; v_gene: TRBV23-1; CDR3aa: CASSQSDRDYGYTF; CDR3nt: TGCGCCAGCAGTCAATCCGACAGGGACTATGGCTACACCTTC
d_gene: TRBD2; abundance: -; j_gene: TRBJ2-2; v_gene: TRBV15; CDR3aa: CATSSEGLAGGPNGELFF; CDR3nt: TGTGCCACCAGCTCTGAGGGACTAGCGGGAGGGCCGAACGGGGAGCTGTTTTTT
d_gene: TRBD2; abundance: -; j_gene: TRBJ2-7; v_gene: TRBV2; CDR3aa: CASSELRLAGFSSYEQYF; CDR3nt: TGTGCCAGCAGTGAGCTGCGACTAGCGGGTTTCAGCTCCTACGAGCAGTACTTC
d_gene: -; abundance: -; j_gene: TRBJ2-2; v_gene: TRBV6-1; CDR3aa: CASSEGGRSTGELFF; CDR3nt: TGTGCCAGCAGTGAAGGGGGCAGGTCCACCGGGGAGCTGTTTTTT
d_gene: TRBD1; abundance: -; j_gene: TRBJ2-7; v_gene: TRBV3-1/TRBV3-2; CDR3aa: CASSLGDRRSYEQYF; CDR3nt: TGTGCCAGCAGCCTAGGGGACAGGCGATCCTACGAGCAGTACTTC
d_gene: TRBD2; abundance: -; j_gene: TRBJ2-3; v_gene: TRBV7-9; CDR3aa: CASSLAFLREGLTDTQYF; CDR3nt: TGTGCCAGCAGCTTAGCGTTCTTGCGGGAGGGCCTCACAGATACGCAGTATTTT
d_gene: -; abundance: medium-sized; j_gene: TRBJ1-3; v_gene: TRBV5-1; CDR3aa: CASSLGGKTGNTIYF; CDR3nt: TGCGCCAGCAGCTTGGGAGGGAAGACTGGAAACACCATATATTTT
d_gene: -; abundance: -; j_gene: TRBJ2-7; v_gene: TRBV7-9; CDR3aa: CASSVLAYEQYF; CDR3nt: TGTGCCAGCAGCGTACTAGCTTACGAGCAGTACTTC
d_gene: -; abundance: -; j_gene: TRBJ2-1; v_gene: TRBV19; CDR3aa: CASSMGQGYYNEQFF; CDR3nt: TGTGCCAGTAGTATGGGGCAGGGGTACTACAATGAGCAGTTCTTC
d_gene: TRBD2; abundance: -; j_gene: TRBJ2-3; v_gene: TRBV27; CDR3aa: CASSLGTSGRDQYF; CDR3nt: TGTGCCAGCAGTTTAGGGACTAGCGGGAGGGATCAGTATTTT
d_gene: TRBD1; abundance: few; j_gene: TRBJ2-3; v_gene: TRBV6-1; CDR3aa: CASSEDRGSTDTQYF; CDR3nt: TGTGCCAGCAGTGAAGACAGGGGGAGCACAGATACGCAGTATTTT
d_gene: TRBD1; abundance: few; j_gene: TRBJ1-5; v_gene: TRBV28; CDR3aa: CASLPQGDQPQHF; CDR3nt: TGTGCCAGCCTACCACAGGGGGATCAGCCCCAGCATTTT